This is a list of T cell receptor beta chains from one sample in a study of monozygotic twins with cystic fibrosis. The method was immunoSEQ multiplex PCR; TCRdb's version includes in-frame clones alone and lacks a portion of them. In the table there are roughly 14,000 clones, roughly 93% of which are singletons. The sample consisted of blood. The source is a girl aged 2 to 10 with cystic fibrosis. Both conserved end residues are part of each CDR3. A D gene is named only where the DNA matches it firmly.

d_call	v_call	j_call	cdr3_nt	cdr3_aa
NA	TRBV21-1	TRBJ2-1	TGTGCCAGCAGCAACCCTAGCGGCAACTACAATGAGCAGTTCTTC	CASSNPSGNYNEQFF
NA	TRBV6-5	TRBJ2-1	TGTGCCAGCATTAGAAGCGGCGGAGGCGAGCAGTTCTTC	CASIRSGGGEQFF
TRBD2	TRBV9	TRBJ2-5	TGTGCCAGCAGCGTAGGGGCTAGCGGGAGGGGGAAAGAGACCCAGTACTTC	CASSVGASGRGKETQYF
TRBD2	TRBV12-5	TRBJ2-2	TGTGCTAGTGGTTTGGTATCCGGACAGGGTTCACTAGCGGGAGGTATGAACACCGGGGAGCTGTTTTTT	CASGLVSGQGSLAGGMNTGELFF
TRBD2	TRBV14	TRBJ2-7	TGTGCCAGCAGCCAAGGACGCCTAGCGGGAATTTACGAGCAGTACTTC	CASSQGRLAGIYEQYF
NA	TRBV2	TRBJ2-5	TGTGCCAGCACTGCTCAGGGGTTCTGGGAGACCCAGTACTTC	CASTAQGFWETQYF
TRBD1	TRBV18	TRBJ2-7	TGTGCCAGCTCACCACCAGGGGGCCCCTACGAGCAGTACTTC	CASSPPGGPYEQYF
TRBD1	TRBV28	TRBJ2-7	TGTGCCAGCAGTCCGGGGACAGGGGCCTACGAGCAGTACTTC	CASSPGTGAYEQYF
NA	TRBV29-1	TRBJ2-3	TGCAGCGTTGAATACAGCACAGATACGCAGTATTTT	CSVEYSTDTQYF
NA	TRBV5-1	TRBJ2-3	TGCGCCAGCAGCTTGGGGGTTGTGGGCACAGATACGCAGTATTTT	CASSLGVVGTDTQYF
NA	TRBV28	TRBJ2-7	TGTGCCAGCAGCAAGGACAGCTCCTACGAGCAGTACTTC	CASSKDSSYEQYF
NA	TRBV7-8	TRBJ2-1	TGTGCCAGCAGCCAACTTGGGACTGAGCAGTTCTTC	CASSQLGTEQFF
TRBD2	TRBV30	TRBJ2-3	TGTGCCTGGTCCCGTCGTCGGGGGGTTTTCACAGATACGCAGTATTTT	CAWSRRRGVFTDTQYF
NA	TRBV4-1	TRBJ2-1	TGCGCCAGCAGCCAAGGCTTTGGCGGGACTTCCTACAATGAGCAGTTCTTC	CASSQGFGGTSYNEQFF
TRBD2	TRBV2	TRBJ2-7	TGTGCCAGCAGTGAATGGCTAGCGGGGGGATACGAGCAGTACTTC	CASSEWLAGGYEQYF
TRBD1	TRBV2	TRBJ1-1	TGTGCCAGCAGTGTTCTAGGCAGGGGGCCCACTGAAGCTTTCTTT	CASSVLGRGPTEAFF
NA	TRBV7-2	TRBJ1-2	TGTGCCAGCAGCTTACCAGGGTTCTATGGCTACACCTTC	CASSLPGFYGYTF
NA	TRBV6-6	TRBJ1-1	TGTGCCAGCAGAACTCACACTGAAGCTTTCTTT	CASRTHTEAFF
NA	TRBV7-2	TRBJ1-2	TGTGCCAGCAGCCGTTCCGCAGGGGAGGCTCCGTTCTATGGCTACACCTTC	CASSRSAGEAPFYGYTF
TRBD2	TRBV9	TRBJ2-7	TGTGCCAGCAGCGTAGGCGGGACTAGCAATCGCTACGAGCAGTACTTC	CASSVGGTSNRYEQYF
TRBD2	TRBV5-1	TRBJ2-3	TGCGCCAGCAGCTCGACTAGCGGGAGGGCTTTCACAGATACGCAGTATTTT	CASSSTSGRAFTDTQYF
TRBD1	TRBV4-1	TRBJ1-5	TGCGCCAGCAGCCAAGAGCGGGACAGGGGCAATCAGCCCCAGCATTTT	CASSQERDRGNQPQHF
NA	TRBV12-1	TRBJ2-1	TGTGCCAGCAGCCGAACCGTACGCCTGGGACTCTACAATGAGCAGTTCTTC	CASSRTVRLGLYNEQFF
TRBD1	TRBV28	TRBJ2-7	TGTGCCAGCAGTTTGGGGAGCCACCGAGGGACAGACATACTTTTC	CASSLGSHRGTDILF
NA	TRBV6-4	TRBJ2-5	TGTGCCAGCAACGTCTTACAGGGAACGGGGGAGACCCAGTACTTC	CASNVLQGTGETQYF
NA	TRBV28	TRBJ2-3	TGTGCCAGCAGTTTAGGGTATCCAGATACGCAGTATTTT	CASSLGYPDTQYF
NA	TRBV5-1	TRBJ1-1	TGCGCCAGCAGAGGGAGAGAGGGGCTGAACACTGAAGCTTTCTTT	CASRGREGLNTEAFF
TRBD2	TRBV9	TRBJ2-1	TGTGCCAGCAGCTTCAAAGCGGGGACCTCCTACAATGAGCAGTTCTTC	CASSFKAGTSYNEQFF
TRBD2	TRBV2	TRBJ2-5	TGTGCCAGCAGTGATGAAAGAGGTTTAGCGGGAGGGGAGACCCAGTACTTC	CASSDERGLAGGETQYF
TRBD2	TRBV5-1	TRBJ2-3	TGCGCCAGCAGCCCGGGACTAGCGGGCCTCTCTAGCACAGATACGCAGTATTTT	CASSPGLAGLSSTDTQYF
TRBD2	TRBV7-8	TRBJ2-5	TGTGCCAGCAGCTTAGCAGGGACTAGCAAAGAGACCCAGTACTTC	CASSLAGTSKETQYF
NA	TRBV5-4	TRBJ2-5	TGTGCCAGCAGCTTGATGACTAGACCAGAAGAGACCCAGTACTTC	CASSLMTRPEETQYF